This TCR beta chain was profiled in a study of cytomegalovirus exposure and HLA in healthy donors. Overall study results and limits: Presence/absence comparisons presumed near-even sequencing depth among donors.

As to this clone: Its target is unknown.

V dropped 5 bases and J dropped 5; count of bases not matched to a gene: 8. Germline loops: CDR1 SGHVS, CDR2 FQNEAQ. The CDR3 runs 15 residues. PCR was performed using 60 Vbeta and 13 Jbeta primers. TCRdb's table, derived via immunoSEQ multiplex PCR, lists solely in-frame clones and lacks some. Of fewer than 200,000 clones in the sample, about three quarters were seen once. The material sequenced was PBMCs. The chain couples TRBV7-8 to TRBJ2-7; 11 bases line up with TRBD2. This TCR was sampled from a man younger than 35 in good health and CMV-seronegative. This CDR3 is CASSTPSGRSHEQYF. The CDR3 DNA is TGTGCCAGCAGCACCCCTAGCGGGAGGTCCCACGAGCAGTACTTC.